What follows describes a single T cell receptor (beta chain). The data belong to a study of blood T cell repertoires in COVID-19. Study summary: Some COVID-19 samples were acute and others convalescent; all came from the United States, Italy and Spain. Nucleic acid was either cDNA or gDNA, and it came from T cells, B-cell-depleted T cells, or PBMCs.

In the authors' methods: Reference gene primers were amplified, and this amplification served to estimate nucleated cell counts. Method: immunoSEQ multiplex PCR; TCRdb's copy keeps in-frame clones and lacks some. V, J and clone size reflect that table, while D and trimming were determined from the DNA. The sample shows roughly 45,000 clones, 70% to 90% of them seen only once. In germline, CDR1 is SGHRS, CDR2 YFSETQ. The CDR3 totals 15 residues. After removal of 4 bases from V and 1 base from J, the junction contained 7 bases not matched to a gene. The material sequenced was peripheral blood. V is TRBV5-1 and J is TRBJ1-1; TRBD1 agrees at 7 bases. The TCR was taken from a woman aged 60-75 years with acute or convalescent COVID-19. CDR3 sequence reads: CASSARQGSNTEAFF. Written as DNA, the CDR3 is TGCGCCAGCAGCGCCCGACAGGGATCGAACACTGAAGCTTTCTTT.